The rows below give T cell receptor beta chains drawn from one sample of a study of cytomegalovirus exposure and HLA in healthy donors. Produced via immunoSEQ multiplex PCR; TCRdb's table is partial and in-frame only. The sample consists of tens of thousands of clones, over 75% of them appearing once. The specimen sequenced was PBMCs. Source of these receptors: a man aged 35-49 years in good health and CMV-seronegative. Each CDR3 is given without its conserved first and last residue.

CDR3 length: 13
V gene: TRBV11-2
CDR3 protein: ASSPRGGPYNEQF

CDR3 length: 10
V gene: TRBV6-1
CDR3 protein: ASSVMGQGLK

CDR3 length: 12
V gene: TRBV25-1
CDR3 protein: ATTWEGSGGGYT

CDR3 length: 11
V gene: TRBV6-6
CDR3 protein: ASSYSSPPEAF

CDR3 length: 14
V gene: TRBV7-9
CDR3 protein: ASSPRSAGLNTEAF

CDR3 length: 12
V gene: TRBV27
CDR3 protein: ASSARTYNSPLH

CDR3 length: 12
V gene: TRBV6-5
CDR3 protein: AGGQGRSTDTQY

CDR3 length: 11
V gene: TRBV7-2
CDR3 protein: ASSLDRNQPQH

CDR3 length: 15
V gene: TRBV11-2
CDR3 protein: ASSLDAGTGPLYEQY

CDR3 length: 11
V gene: TRBV7-8
CDR3 protein: ASSQTPNYGYT

CDR3 length: 12
V gene: TRBV7-9
CDR3 protein: ASSLVSGDGEQF

CDR3 length: 14
V gene: TRBV5-4
CDR3 protein: ASSLGAGDTTDTQY

CDR3 length: 15
V gene: TRBV5-4
CDR3 protein: AIRGVAGVNSYNEQF

CDR3 length: 12
V gene: TRBV5-1
CDR3 protein: ASSLAGGGETQY

CDR3 length: 11
V gene: TRBV5-8
CDR3 protein: AMTGSGVGGYT

CDR3 length: 11
V gene: TRBV5-5
CDR3 protein: ASSLAEENTIY

CDR3 length: 13
V gene: TRBV5-8
CDR3 protein: ASSLRDSYNEKLF

CDR3 length: 15
V gene: TRBV7-9
CDR3 protein: SSSLGGQGSIPSPLH

CDR3 length: 13
V gene: TRBV2
CDR3 protein: ASRPRTSGNNEQF

CDR3 length: 13
V gene: TRBV5-1
CDR3 protein: ASRSGQGPRGTIY

CDR3 length: 13
V gene: TRBV5-1
CDR3 protein: ASSLEAGGNEKLF

CDR3 length: 13
V gene: TRBV15
CDR3 protein: ATSRDKGGLNEQF

CDR3 length: 11
V gene: TRBV2
CDR3 protein: ASKAGENYGYT

CDR3 length: 13
V gene: TRBV21-1
CDR3 protein: ASSKSAGFIKTQY

CDR3 length: 11
V gene: TRBV7-9
CDR3 protein: ASSPLPHNEQF

CDR3 length: 12
V gene: TRBV5-5
CDR3 protein: ASSRQGISEKLF

CDR3 length: 13
V gene: TRBV14
CDR3 protein: ASSPIAGATDTQY

CDR3 length: 12
V gene: TRBV19
CDR3 protein: ASSTTGGGQPQH

CDR3 length: 13
V gene: TRBV6-5
CDR3 protein: ASNLQGAGNSPLH

CDR3 length: 12
V gene: TRBV19
CDR3 protein: ASIGQDSGNTIF

CDR3 length: 12
V gene: TRBV5-8
CDR3 protein: ATADRKSTDTQY

CDR3 length: 13
V gene: TRBV4-2
CDR3 protein: ASSQAVVTTGELF

CDR3 length: 13
V gene: TRBV11-2
CDR3 protein: ASSPFRGLTGELF

CDR3 length: 15
V gene: TRBV19
CDR3 protein: ASSIQTSGSLQETQY

CDR3 length: 12
V gene: TRBV10-3
CDR3 protein: AIRGGDLTSEQY

CDR3 length: 13
V gene: TRBV27
CDR3 protein: ASINAGGLYNEQF

CDR3 length: 12
V gene: TRBV5-4
CDR3 protein: ASSLNSQNTEAF

CDR3 length: 14
V gene: TRBV19
CDR3 protein: ASSPRQGGLLDGYT

CDR3 length: 11
V gene: TRBV5-1
CDR3 protein: ASSSGWSSPLH

CDR3 length: 9
V gene: TRBV7-9
CDR3 protein: SSSLPGLQY

CDR3 length: 15
V gene: TRBV11-2
CDR3 protein: ASSLVGRVVSNYGYT

CDR3 length: 13
V gene: TRBV7-9
CDR3 protein: SSSLGQGLNEKLF

CDR3 length: 12
V gene: TRBV2
CDR3 protein: ASSALPGPSEQY

CDR3 length: 12
V gene: TRBV5-1
CDR3 protein: ASSGQGGENIQY

CDR3 length: 13
V gene: TRBV27
CDR3 protein: ASSLGQGSHQPQH

CDR3 length: 14
V gene: TRBV6-4
CDR3 protein: ASRGHSTRGSYEQY

CDR3 length: 14
V gene: TRBV7-9
CDR3 protein: SSSLATSGGSYEQY

CDR3 length: 12
V gene: TRBV5-4
CDR3 protein: ASSPGTGRKEAF

CDR3 length: 12
V gene: TRBV28
CDR3 protein: ASSFLGQNEKLF

CDR3 length: 11
V gene: TRBV25-1
CDR3 protein: ASSLGVNTEAF

CDR3 length: 13
V gene: TRBV18
CDR3 protein: ASSPTGGGNQPQH

CDR3 length: 13
V gene: TRBV5-1
CDR3 protein: ASSPTGGSHDEQY

CDR3 length: 12
V gene: TRBV6-5
CDR3 protein: ASSYSQGRNTIY

CDR3 length: 10
V gene: TRBV10-2
CDR3 protein: ASSDPGYGYT

CDR3 length: 11
V gene: TRBV9
CDR3 protein: ASSVAQGAKAF

CDR3 length: 13
V gene: TRBV2
CDR3 protein: ASSERPRNNSPLH

CDR3 length: 12
V gene: TRBV5-4
CDR3 protein: ASSLDRGDTEAF

CDR3 length: 13
V gene: TRBV5-4
CDR3 protein: ASSAPQGNQETQY

CDR3 length: 12
V gene: TRBV9
CDR3 protein: ASTPADGAYEQY

CDR3 length: 11
V gene: TRBV9
CDR3 protein: ASSTQGNTEAF